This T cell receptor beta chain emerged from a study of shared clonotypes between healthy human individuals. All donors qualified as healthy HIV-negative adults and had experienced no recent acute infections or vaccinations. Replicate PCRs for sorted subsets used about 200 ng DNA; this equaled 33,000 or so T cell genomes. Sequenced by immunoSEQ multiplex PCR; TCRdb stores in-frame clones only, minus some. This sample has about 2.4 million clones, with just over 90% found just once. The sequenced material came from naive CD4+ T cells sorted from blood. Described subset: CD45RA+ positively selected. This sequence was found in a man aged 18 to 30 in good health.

The CDR3 region is CASSSGTGREETQYF. DNA for the CDR3: TGTGCCAGCAGCTCGGGGACAGGGAGGGAGGAGACCCAGTACTTC. The chain employs TRBV9 and TRBJ2-5, with 9 bases matching TRBD1. Per the germline V gene, CDR1 is SGDLS and CDR2 is YYNGEE. Trimming at V came to 4 bases and at J to 5 bases, leaving 9 bases not matched to a gene. This CDR3 is 15 amino acids long.